Listed below are T cell receptor beta chains from one sample, sequenced in a study of shared clonotypes between healthy human individuals. Assay used: immunoSEQ multiplex PCR; TCRdb lists only in-frame clones, some missing. In the table there are 110,000 or so clones, around two thirds of which are singletons. Sequenced material: memory CD8+ T cells sorted from blood. Receptor source: a woman between 25 and 40 years old in good health. Both conserved end residues are trimmed from each CDR3.

cdr3_aa	j_call	v_call
ASSESTVNYGYT	TRBJ1-2	TRBV25-1
ASSLGAGGNQPQH	TRBJ1-5	TRBV5-4
ASSEDAVLNTEAF	TRBJ1-1	TRBV6-1
ASSQNSHGESGANVLT	TRBJ2-6	TRBV7-9
ASSLGGDYGYT	TRBJ1-2	TRBV5-1
ASIATGSLADTQY	TRBJ2-3	TRBV25-1
ASSPSGISYNEQF	TRBJ2-1	TRBV5-6
ASSYSIRGSYEQY	TRBJ2-7	TRBV6-6
ASSQGRLDEQF	TRBJ2-1	TRBV7-7
ASSLFGANVLT	TRBJ2-6	TRBV28
ASSLAIRLAGGREQY	TRBJ2-7	TRBV7-9
ASSGGTGEYTEAF	TRBJ1-1	TRBV16
ASSLTDSYEQY	TRBJ2-7	TRBV4-1
ASSSEGSRQVETQY	TRBJ2-5	TRBV25-1
ASPPGQLNTGELF	TRBJ2-2	TRBV27
ASSLLGGMNTEAF	TRBJ1-1	TRBV27
ASSDSENTEAF	TRBJ1-1	TRBV6-4
ASKGYEQY	-	TRBV2
ASSEVQAKNTEAF	TRBJ1-1	TRBV2
ASSGGVSGANVLT	TRBJ2-6	TRBV6-1
ASNPFAGGAVGELF	TRBJ2-2	TRBV28
ASSQGRTGGTDTQY	TRBJ2-3	TRBV7-6
AISVPAVQPGQKNTEAF	TRBJ1-1	TRBV10-3
ASSIAGQGAGEAF	TRBJ1-1	TRBV19
SVELPNYGYT	TRBJ1-2	TRBV29-1
ASSLLVSGAYEQY	TRBJ2-7	TRBV2
ASSMAGENYEQY	TRBJ2-7	TRBV11-3
ASSPRTSGIPSYEQY	TRBJ2-7	TRBV28
ASSGAYSYEQY	TRBJ2-7	TRBV6-1
ASVTSVPYEQY	TRBJ2-7	TRBV2
ASSAELAGGYEQY	TRBJ2-7	TRBV6-1
ASSTDRNTEAF	TRBJ1-1	TRBV27
ASSTHSSRGRGYT	TRBJ1-2	TRBV19
ASSLLASHNEQF	TRBJ2-1	TRBV7-9
ASSVPDSIETQY	TRBJ2-5	TRBV5-5
ASIGLRGGYEQY	TRBJ2-7	TRBV2
AGGGRPTYEQY	TRBJ2-7	TRBV28
ASSPSIRRRNTEAF	TRBJ1-1	TRBV19
ASMGGGRTGELF	TRBJ2-2	TRBV2
ASTWWADSSYNEQF	TRBJ2-1	TRBV5-6
ASSRGPHLKRTNEQF	TRBJ2-1	TRBV28